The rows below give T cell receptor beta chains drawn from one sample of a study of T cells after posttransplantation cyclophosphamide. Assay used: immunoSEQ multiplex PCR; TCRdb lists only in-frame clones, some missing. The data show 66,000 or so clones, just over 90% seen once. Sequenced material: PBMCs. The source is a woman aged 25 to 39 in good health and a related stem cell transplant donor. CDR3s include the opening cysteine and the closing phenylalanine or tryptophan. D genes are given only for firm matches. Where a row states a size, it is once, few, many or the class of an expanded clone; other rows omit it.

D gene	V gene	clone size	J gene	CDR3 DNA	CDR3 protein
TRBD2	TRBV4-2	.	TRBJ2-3	TGTGCCAGCAGCCCCGGGACTAGTCACACAGATACGCAGTATTTT	CASSPGTSHTDTQYF
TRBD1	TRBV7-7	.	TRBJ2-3	TGTGCCAGCAGCTTAGCTCCGTCCGGGACAGAGCAGTATTTT	CASSLAPSGTEQYF
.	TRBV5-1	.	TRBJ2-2	TGCGCCAGCAGGAGGGGCGGGGAGCTGTTTTTT	CASRRGGELFF
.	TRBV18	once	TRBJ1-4	TGTGCCAGCTCCCTAAGGGGTACTAATGAAAAACTGTTTTTT	CASSLRGTNEKLFF
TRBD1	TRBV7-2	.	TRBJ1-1	TGTGCCAGCAGCAAATTACCGGGGACAGGGTTTGAAGCTTTCTTT	CASSKLPGTGFEAFF
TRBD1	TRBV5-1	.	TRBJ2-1	TGCGCCAGCAGCTTCCGGGACAGGGGGCAGGATGAGCAGTTCTTC	CASSFRDRGQDEQFF
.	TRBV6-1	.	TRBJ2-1	TGTGCCAGCAGGGAACTGGGCGGGGCACTCGATGGGTACAATGAGCAGTTCTTC	CASRELGGALDGYNEQFF
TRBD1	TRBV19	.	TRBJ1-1	TGTGCCAGTAAGTGGGACAGGGAGGTCGCTGAAGCTTTCTTT	CASKWDREVAEAFF
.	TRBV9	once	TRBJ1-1	TGTGCCAGCAGCGTAGTAGGGGGTGAGGCTTTCTTT	CASSVVGGEAFF
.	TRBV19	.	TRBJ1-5	TGTGCCAGTAGCCCCGACGGTTCTAGCAATCAGCCCCAGCATTTT	CASSPDGSSNQPQHF
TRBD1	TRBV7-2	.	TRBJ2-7	TGTGCCAGCAGGTACAGGGGATCCTACGAGCAGTACTTC	CASRYRGSYEQYF
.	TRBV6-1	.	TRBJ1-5	TGTGCCAGCAGTGAATTACAGGAGAGCAATCAGCCCCAGCATTTT	CASSELQESNQPQHF
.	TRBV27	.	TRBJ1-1	TGTGCCAGCAGTTTCCAGAGGAACACTGAAGCTTTCTTT	CASSFQRNTEAFF
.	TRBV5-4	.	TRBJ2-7	TGTGCCAGCAGCGGCCGGGTCTCCTACGAGCAGTACTTC	CASSGRVSYEQYF
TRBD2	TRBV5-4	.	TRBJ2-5	TGTGCCAGCAGCTCTAAAGCGGGGGCCAGGGAGACCCAGTACTTC	CASSSKAGARETQYF
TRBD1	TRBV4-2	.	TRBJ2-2	TGTGCCAGCAGCCAAGCGGGACAGGGGACCGGGGAGCTGTTTTTT	CASSQAGQGTGELFF
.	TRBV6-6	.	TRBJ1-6	TGTGCCAGCAGTTACTCGGGCCAGTCACCCCTCCACTTT	CASSYSGQSPLHF
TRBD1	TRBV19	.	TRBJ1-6	TGTGCCAAACAAGGGCCAGGGGGCAATTCACCCCTCCACTTT	CAKQGPGGNSPLHF
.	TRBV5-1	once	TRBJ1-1	TGCGCCAGCAGCTGGGAAGACGGCACTGAAGCTTTCTTT	CASSWEDGTEAFF
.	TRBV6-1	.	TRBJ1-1	TGTGCCAGCAGTGAACCAGGGAGAGGGGACACTGAAGCTTTCTTT	CASSEPGRGDTEAFF
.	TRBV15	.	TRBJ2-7	TGTGCCACCAGCAACGGGGCCGAGGCCTCCTACGAGCAGTACTTC	CATSNGAEASYEQYF
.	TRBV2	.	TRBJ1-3	TGTGCCAGCAGACAGGACCGGCTCTCTGGAAACACCATATATTTT	CASRQDRLSGNTIYF
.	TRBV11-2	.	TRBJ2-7	TGTGCCACCGATAGCAGGGGCCCTACTCACGAGCAGTACTTC	CATDSRGPTHEQYF
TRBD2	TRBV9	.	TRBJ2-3	TGTGCCAGCAGCGTAGGTTCTAGCGGGGGAAGGGATACGCAGTATTTT	CASSVGSSGGRDTQYF
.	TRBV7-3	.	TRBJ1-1	TGTGCCAGCAGCCCCACTGCGGCAGGGTCGGTAGCTTTCTTT	CASSPTAAGSVAFF
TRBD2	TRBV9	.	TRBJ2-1	TGTGCCAGCAGCATCCAGCCTAGCGGGGGGGCATTTGAGCAGTTCTTC	CASSIQPSGGAFEQFF
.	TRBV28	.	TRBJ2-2	TGTGCCAGCAGAAGGGGGGGGAACGCCGGGGAGCTGTTTTTT	CASRRGGNAGELFF
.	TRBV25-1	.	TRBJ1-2	TGTGCCAGCAGCAAAGGCGGATCTAACTATGGCTACACCTTC	CASSKGGSNYGYTF
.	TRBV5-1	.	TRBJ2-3	TGCGCCAGCAGCTTGGTCGGAGATACGCAGTATTTT	CASSLVGDTQYF
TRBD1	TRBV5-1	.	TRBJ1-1	TGCGCCAGCAGCAAGGACAGGAATGAAGCTTTCTTT	CASSKDRNEAFF
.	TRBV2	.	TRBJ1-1	TGTGCCAGCAGTGTACAGGGAAACCGCATCAACACTGAAGCTTTCTTT	CASSVQGNRINTEAFF
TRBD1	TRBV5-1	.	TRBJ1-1	TGCGCCAGCAGCTTCCGACAGGGAAACACTGAAGCTTTCTTT	CASSFRQGNTEAFF
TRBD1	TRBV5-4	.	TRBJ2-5	TGTGCCAGCAGCTGGGGACAGGCAGTTCAAGAGACCCAGTACTTC	CASSWGQAVQETQYF
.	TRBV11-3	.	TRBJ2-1	TGTGCCAGCAGCTTATCCAGGGCTGTCAATGAGCAGTTCTTC	CASSLSRAVNEQFF
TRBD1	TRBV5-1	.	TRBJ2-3	TGCGCCAGCAGCCTTAGTTCCTACAGGGGGCAGGGAGATACGCAGTATTTT	CASSLSSYRGQGDTQYF
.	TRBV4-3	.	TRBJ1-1	TGCGCCAGCAGCCGAGTACAGGGAGGTACTGAAGCTTTCTTT	CASSRVQGGTEAFF
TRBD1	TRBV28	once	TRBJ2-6	TGTGCCAGCAGTGGGACAGCCGGGGCCAACGTCCTGACTTTC	CASSGTAGANVLTF
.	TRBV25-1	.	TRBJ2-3	TGTGCCAGCGGAGGCGGGAATACGCAGTATTTT	CASGGGNTQYF
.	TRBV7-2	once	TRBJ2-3	TGTGCCAGCAGTTTCCGAGGGCCCGCCACAGATACGCAGTATTTT	CASSFRGPATDTQYF
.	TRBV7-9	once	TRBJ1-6	TGTGCCAGCAGCTTAGCAGGGGTCCAAAATTCACCCCTCCACTTT	CASSLAGVQNSPLHF
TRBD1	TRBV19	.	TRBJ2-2	TGTGCCAGTAGTTCCGGGACAGGGGTGACCGGGGAGCTGTTTTTT	CASSSGTGVTGELFF
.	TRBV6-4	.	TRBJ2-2	TGTGCCAGCGCTGAAACCCCAGGGACCCGGGGAACCGGGGAGCTGTTTTTT	CASAETPGTRGTGELFF
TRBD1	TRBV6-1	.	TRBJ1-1	TGTGCCAGCAGTAGACAGGGGGTCTCTGAAGCTTTCTTT	CASSRQGVSEAFF